This T cell receptor (beta chain) was sequenced for a study of CD8+CD57+ T cells in acquired aplastic anemia. Overall study: Sorted CD4+ and CD8+ cell DNA averaged roughly 3 ug. Study outcomes and limitations: Patients showed no significant difference from controls in CD8+ Simpson's diversity. Both patients and controls carried the same twenty-nine CD8+ CDR3 sequences.

As to this clonotype: Its antigen remains unknown.

V gave up 1 base and J gave up 0 bases, with 10 bases separating them. The length of the CDR3 is 16 residues. In germline, CDR1 is SGHTA, CDR2 FQGNSA. Patients picked for sequencing had shown CD8+CD57+ cell expansion detected by flow cytometry. Each of the patients presented with severe acquired aplastic anemia. For CDR3 and TCR beta VDJ profiling, genomic DNA was the template used. TCRdb recomputed calls from the reads with MiXCR, one row per CDR3 protein. The table records about 200,000 distinct CDR3 sequences, almost 50% of them present only once. The source is a human donor with aplastic anemia. Sequences were obtained from sorted CD4+, CD8+, or CD8+CD57+ T cells (not recorded which) from PBMCs. This chain connects TRBV7-2 to TRBJ2-1, with D possibly being TRBD2 (6 bases). CDR3 sequence reads: CASSLDWTNSYNEQFF. The CDR3 DNA follows: TGTGCCAGCAGCTTAGACTGGACTAACTCCTACAATGAGCAGTTCTTC.